This T cell receptor beta chain stems from a study of cytomegalovirus exposure and HLA in healthy donors. Study outcomes and limitations: Later analysis associated a missense DCLRE1C variant with TCR beta V- and J-gene trimming. Segments of the TCR beta V type were, in most cases, productive about 87% or about 30% of the time in an earlier analysis.

With 60 Vbeta and 13 Jbeta primers, the PCR was carried out. Sequencing used immunoSEQ multiplex PCR; TCRdb keeps in-frame clones, though not all of them. The sample lists about 59,000 clones, about 77% occurring once. Regarding this clone: What it binds is unknown.

In germline, CDR1 is MNHEY, CDR2 SVGAGI. The CDR3 has 14 residues. Between the trimmed V and J ends, which lost 7 bases and 4 bases, there was a span of 14 bases. Regarding donors, all were healthy bone marrow donors. The sample comprised PBMCs. The V call is TRBV6-5, the J call TRBJ1-5; D is unresolved. This TCR was sampled from a man aged 25 to 40 in good health and CMV-seropositive. CDR3 in amino acids: CASTAASENQPQHF. The CDR3 coding sequence is TGTGCCAGCACGGCGGCATCGGAGAATCAGCCCCAGCATTTT.